The 18 T cell receptor beta chains reported below all come from one sample, sequenced in a study of cytomegalovirus exposure and HLA in healthy donors. The PCR contained 60 Vbeta and 13 Jbeta primers. Produced via immunoSEQ multiplex PCR; TCRdb's table is partial and in-frame only. The sample lists 150,000 to 200,000 clones, less than 90% occurring once. Sequencing was carried out using PBMCs. These receptors came from a girl under three years old in good health and CMV-seronegative.

The chain recombines TRBV5-4 with TRBJ2-7, with a possible D match to TRBD1 (6 bases). Between the trimmed V and J ends, which lost 4 bases and 6 bases, there was a span of 11 bases. There are 12 residues in the CDR3. Germline CDR1 is SGHNT and CDR2 is YYREEE (reference sequence). CDR3 region: CASSAVQGEQYF. CDR3 DNA: TGTGCCAGCAGCGCCGTACAGGGCGAGCAGTACTTC.

J is TRBJ1-2 and V is TRBV7-9, with 12 bases fitting TRBD1. Germline assignment: CDR1 SEHNR and CDR2 FQNEAQ (reference sequence). The V and J ends lost 3 bases and 8 bases, in that order; junction bases with no gene match: 13. The CDR3 is made up of 17 amino acids. This chain's CDR3 is CASSFAGTGGVIGGYTF. CDR3 sequence (DNA): TGTGCCAGCAGCTTTGCCGGGACAGGGGGCGTAATCGGGGGCTACACCTTC.

This chain uses TRBV7-9 with TRBJ1-1; D is undetermined. The CDR3 is 13 amino acids. The germline gives CDR1 SEHNR, CDR2 FQNEAQ (reference sequence). V was clipped by 4 bases and J by 5 bases, with 11 bases between them. The CDR3 bases are TGTGCCAGCAGCTCAAGGACTGTGACTGAAGCTTTCTTT. Encoded protein: CASSSRTVTEAFF. The full variable domain, with the rest looked up from reference TRBV7-9 and TRBJ1-1, is DTGVSQNPRHKITKRGQNVTFRCDPISEHNRLYWYRQTLGQGPEFLTYFQNEAQLEKSRLLSDRFSAERPKGSFSTLEIQRTEQGDSAMYLCASSSRTVTEAFFGQGTRLTVV.

V and J are TRBV6-5 and TRBJ1-4; 7 bases fit TRBD1. CDR3 length: 14 residues. Germline loops: CDR1 MNHEY, CDR2 SVGAGI. The V and J ends lost 4 bases and 4 bases, in that order; junction bases with no gene match: 3. CDR3 residues: CASSSGQNNEKLFF. In nucleotides, the CDR3 is TGTGCCAGCAGTTCGGGACAGAATAATGAAAAACTGTTTTTT.

The chain carries TRBV2 and TRBJ2-5; D perhaps matches TRBD1 (6 bases). The CDR3 covers 14 residues. Trimming shortened V by 7 bases and J by 2 bases, and 14 bases separated the two germline ends. Germline V gene lookup returns CDR1 SNHLY and CDR2 FYNNEI. DNA of the CDR3: TGTGCCAGCAATGGGGAGACAGGACAAGAGACCCAGTACTTC. Its translation is CASNGETGQETQYF.

V is TRBV10-1 and J is TRBJ2-2; D may be TRBD2 (5 bases). Trimming cost V 5 bases and J 7 bases, with 11 bases left between them. The CDR3 consists of 13 residues. Germline-derived CDR1 and CDR2 are WNHNN and SYGVQD (reference sequence). CDR3 bases: TGCGCCAGCAGTAGGAGGAGTAGCGGGGAGCTGTTTTTT. Protein product: CASSRRSSGELFF.

This rearrangement joins TRBV7-9 to TRBJ2-7; D might be TRBD1 (5 bases). Per germline, CDR1 SEHNR and CDR2 FQNEAQ (reference sequence). This CDR3 is built from 14 residues. V dropped 1 base and J dropped 5 bases, with 12 bases sitting between them. DNA of the CDR3: TGTGCCAGCAGCTTAGTTTCAGGGATACACGAGCAGTACTTC. As protein: CASSLVSGIHEQYF.

The V gene is TRBV10-3, the J gene TRBJ2-5, with a tentative D call TRBD2 (6 bases). Trimming removed 10 bases at V and 4 bases at J, with 19 bases between. CDR3 size: 14 residues. The V gene's germline CDR1 is ENHRY and CDR2 SYGVKD. The CDR3 DNA is TGTGCCACTGTATCATCGGGGGATGGAGAGACCCAGTACTTC. This sequence encodes CATVSSGDGETQYF.

This chain links TRBV10-3 with TRBJ2-1; 12 nucleotides match TRBD1. V trimming: 3 bases; J trimming: 3 bases; junction bases outside the gene matches: 3. CDR3 size: 16 residues. Germline V CDR1 and CDR2: ENHRY, SYGVKD. CDR3: CAISDWDRGLYNEQFF. CDR3 sequence (DNA): TGTGCCATCAGTGATTGGGACAGGGGGCTCTACAATGAGCAGTTCTTC.

The chain joins TRBV6-5 to TRBJ2-7, with 14 bases aligning to TRBD2. V shed 6 bases, J shed 10 bases, and the junction held 5 bases outside the gene matches. Germline lookup yields CDR1 MNHEY and CDR2 SVGAGI. The CDR3 is made up of 13 amino acids. The CDR3 reads CASRPGLAGEQYF. Here the CDR3 DNA reads TGTGCCAGCAGACCGGGACTAGCGGGAGAACAGTACTTC.

The CDR3 DNA sequence: TGTGCCTGGACGTCGCGGGGCGCCTCCTACAATGAGCAGTTCTTC. It encodes CAWTSRGASYNEQFF. V usage is TRBV30 and J usage is TRBJ2-1; TRBD2 is a possible D gene (6 bases). The CDR3 length is 15 residues. Germline V lookup: CDR1 GTSNPN, CDR2 SVGIG (reference sequence). V was shortened by 4 bases and J by 0 bases, with 13 bases between the two germline ends.

The gene calls are TRBV5-1 and TRBJ2-1; possible D gene TRBD2, 6 bases. Trimming left V 4 bases short and J 5 bases short, with 16 bases between. From germline, CDR1 is SGHRS and CDR2 YFSETQ. The CDR3 sequence is 15 residues long. The CDR3 loop is CASSRRDSADNEQFF. In nucleotides, the CDR3 is TGCGCCAGCAGCCGACGGGACTCCGCGGACAATGAGCAGTTCTTC. Full variable domain (outside the CDR3, taken from reference TRBV5-1 and TRBJ2-1): KAGVTQTPRYLIKTRGQQVTLSCSPISGHRSVSWYQQTPGQGLQFLFEYFSETQRNKGNFPGRFSGRQFSNSRSEMNVSTLELGDSALYLCASSRRDSADNEQFFGPGTRLTVL.

The V call is TRBV5-1, the J call TRBJ2-1, with TRBD2 matching 11 bases. The trim removed 2 bases at V and 6 bases at J, leaving 19 bases unmatched. The CDR3 spans 20 residues. From germline, CDR1 is SGHRS and CDR2 YFSETQ. The CDR3 reads CASSFNPPGVVTSGVNEQFF. The DNA for the CDR3 is TGCGCCAGCAGCTTTAATCCGCCGGGGGTCGTGACTAGCGGGGTCAATGAGCAGTTCTTC.

This chain joins TRBV19 and TRBJ2-7; TRBD2 matches 12 bases. Unmatched junction bases numbered 2, after V lost 8 bases and J lost 3 bases. This CDR3 comprises 13 residues. Germline V gives CDR1 LNHDA, CDR2 SQIVND (reference sequence). The CDR3 bases are TGTGCCAGTGGACTAGCGGGAAACTACGAGCAGTACTTC. Translation: CASGLAGNYEQYF.

V is TRBV5-5 and J is TRBJ2-2; 9 nucleotides line up with TRBD2. This CDR3 is 15 amino acids long. Unmatched junction bases numbered 6, after V lost 4 bases and J lost 5 bases. The germline V gene has CDR1 SGHKS and CDR2 YYEKEE (reference sequence). CDR3 DNA: TGTGCCAGCAGCCTCTATAGCGGGAGTACCGGGGAGCTGTTTTTT. Encoded protein: CASSLYSGSTGELFF.

The chain links TRBV5-6 to TRBJ1-2; TRBD1 matches at 7 bases. CDR3 length equals 17 residues. V shed 2 bases, J shed 2 bases, and the junction held 12 bases outside the gene matches. Germline CDR1 is SGHDT and CDR2 is YYEEEE. CDR3 DNA: TGTGCCAGCAGCTTACCGGGACAGAATTTTCTAAACTATGGCTACACCTTC. Its translation: CASSLPGQNFLNYGYTF.

The chain couples TRBV5-6 to TRBJ2-7; 8 nucleotides agree with TRBD1. CDR3 size: 16 residues. From germline, CDR1 is SGHDT and CDR2 YYEEEE. The ends lost 2 bases at V and 7 bases at J; junction bases unmatched: 14. The DNA of the CDR3 is TGTGCCAGCAGCTTATATTTTGGGGCAGGGGGCTTTGAGCAGTACTTC. Residues: CASSLYFGAGGFEQYF.

The gene calls are TRBV5-1 and TRBJ2-3; 11 nucleotides align to TRBD2. This CDR3 region has 16 residues. With 0 bases clipped from V and 3 bases from J, the junction kept 3 bases outside the gene matches. Germline CDR1 and CDR2: SGHRS and YFSETQ. The CDR3 sequence is CASSLAGTSGTDTQYF. In DNA form, the CDR3 reads TGCGCCAGCAGCTTGGCCGGGACTAGCGGTACAGATACGCAGTATTTT.